These T cell receptor beta chains were read from a single sample in a study of blood T cell repertoires in COVID-19. TCRdb's copy holds only in-frame clones and misses some; the assay was immunoSEQ multiplex PCR. In the table there are 200,000 to 250,000 clones, roughly 84% of which are singletons. Sequencing input: peripheral blood. Every receptor here comes from a woman aged 45-59 years with acute or convalescent COVID-19. Both conserved end residues are part of each CDR3. The D gene is left open where the match is weak. The listing skips clone size in some rows; elsewhere it reads once, few, many or a size class.

V gene	J gene	clone size	D gene	CDR3 protein	CDR3 DNA
TRBV19	TRBJ1-6	.	.	CASRDTYNSPLHF	TGTGCCAGCCGGGACACCTATAATTCACCCCTCCACTTT
TRBV28	TRBJ1-3	.	.	CASSHTGMHSGNTIYF	TGTGCCAGCAGTCACACCGGGATGCACTCTGGAAACACCATATATTTT
TRBV2	TRBJ2-1	.	.	CASSGLRDKYNEQFF	TGTGCCAGCAGTGGACTCCGGGACAAATACAATGAGCAGTTCTTC
TRBV24-1	TRBJ1-1	.	TRBD1	CATSGTGVTEAFF	TGTGCCACCAGCGGGACAGGGGTGACTGAAGCTTTCTTT
TRBV2	TRBJ2-5	few	TRBD1	CASLQGGRQETQYF	TGTGCCAGCTTACAGGGGGGCCGCCAAGAGACCCAGTACTTC
TRBV5-4	TRBJ2-7	.	.	CASSLGGPAVYEQYF	TGTGCCAGCAGCTTGGGAGGGCCAGCGGTCTACGAGCAGTACTTC
TRBV11-2	TRBJ2-1	.	.	CASSPGGTFYNEQFF	TGTGCCAGCAGCCCCGGGGGTACATTCTACAATGAGCAGTTCTTC
TRBV7-2	TRBJ2-3	.	.	CAIRSPLSAAGFRDTQYF	TGTGCCATCCGCTCCCCATTGAGTGCGGCAGGGTTCCGGGATACGCAGTATTTT
TRBV7-9	TRBJ2-6	.	.	CASSSTVNSGANVLTF	TGTGCCAGCAGCTCTACAGTAAACTCTGGGGCCAACGTCCTGACTTTC
TRBV10-3	TRBJ2-2	.	TRBD2	CATGGGRELFF	TGTGCCACCGGGGGGGGAAGGGAGCTGTTTTTT
TRBV19	TRBJ1-4	.	TRBD1	CASSTGTEYEKLFF	TGTGCCAGTAGTACCGGGACAGAGTACGAAAAACTGTTTTTT
TRBV19	TRBJ2-7	.	TRBD1	CASSPGGGYEQYF	TGTGCCAGTAGTCCAGGGGGCGGCTACGAGCAGTACTTC
TRBV6-6	TRBJ1-1	.	TRBD1	CASLEGAFSEAFF	TGTGCCAGCCTCGAGGGGGCGTTTTCTGAAGCTTTCTTT